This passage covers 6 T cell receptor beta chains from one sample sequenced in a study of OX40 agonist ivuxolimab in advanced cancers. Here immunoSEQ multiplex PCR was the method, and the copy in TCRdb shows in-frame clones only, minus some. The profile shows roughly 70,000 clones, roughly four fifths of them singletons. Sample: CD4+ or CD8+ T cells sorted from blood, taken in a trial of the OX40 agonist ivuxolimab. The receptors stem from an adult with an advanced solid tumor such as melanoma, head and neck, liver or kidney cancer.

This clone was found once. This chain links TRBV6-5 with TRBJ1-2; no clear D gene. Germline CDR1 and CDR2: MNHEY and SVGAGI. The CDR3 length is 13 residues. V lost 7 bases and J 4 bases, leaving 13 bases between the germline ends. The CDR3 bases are TGTGCCAGCAACCAAGACATAAGCTATGGCTACACCTTC. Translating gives CASNQDISYGYTF.

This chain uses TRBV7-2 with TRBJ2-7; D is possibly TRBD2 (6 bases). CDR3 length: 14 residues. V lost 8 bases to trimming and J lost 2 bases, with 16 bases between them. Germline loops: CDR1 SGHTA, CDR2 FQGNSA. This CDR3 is CASETRRGPYEQYF. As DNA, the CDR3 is TGTGCCAGCGAAACCCGGAGGGGCCCCTACGAGCAGTACTTC.

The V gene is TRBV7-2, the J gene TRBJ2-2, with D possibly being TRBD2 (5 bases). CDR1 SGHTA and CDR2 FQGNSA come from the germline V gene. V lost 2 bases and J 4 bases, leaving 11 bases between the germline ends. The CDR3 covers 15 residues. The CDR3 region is CASSLQLVSTGELFF. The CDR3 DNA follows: TGTGCCAGCAGCTTACAACTAGTTAGCACCGGGGAGCTGTTTTTT.

The CDR3 region has the DNA TGTGCCAGCAGCTCCCGGACACCCACGAATGAGCAGTTCTTC. This gives the protein CASSSRTPTNEQFF. This chain joins TRBV7-6 and TRBJ2-1; weak D call: TRBD1 (5 bases). The CDR3 extends over 14 amino acids. V lost 4 bases and J lost 7, with 14 bases in between. Germline V gene data show CDR1 as SGHVS and CDR2 as FNYEAQ.

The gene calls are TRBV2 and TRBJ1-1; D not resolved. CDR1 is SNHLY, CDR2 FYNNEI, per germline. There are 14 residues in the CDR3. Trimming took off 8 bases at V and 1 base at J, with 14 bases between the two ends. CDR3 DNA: TGTGCCAGCGGCGCTCGGACTACGAACACTGAAGCTTTCTTT. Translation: CASGARTTNTEAFF. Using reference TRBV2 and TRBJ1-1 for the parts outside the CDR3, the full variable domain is EPEVTQTPSHQVTQMGQEVILRCVPISNHLYFYWYRQILGQKVEFLVSFYNNEISEKSEIFDDQFSVERPDGSNFTLKIRSTKLEDSAMYFCASGARTTNTEAFFGQGTRLTVV.

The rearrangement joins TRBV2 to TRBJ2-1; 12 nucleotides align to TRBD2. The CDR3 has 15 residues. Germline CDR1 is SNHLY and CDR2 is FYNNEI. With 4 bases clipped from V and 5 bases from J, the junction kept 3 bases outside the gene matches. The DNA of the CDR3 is TGTGCCAGCAGTGTTGGACTAGCGGGAAACAATGAGCAGTTCTTC. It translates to CASSVGLAGNNEQFF.